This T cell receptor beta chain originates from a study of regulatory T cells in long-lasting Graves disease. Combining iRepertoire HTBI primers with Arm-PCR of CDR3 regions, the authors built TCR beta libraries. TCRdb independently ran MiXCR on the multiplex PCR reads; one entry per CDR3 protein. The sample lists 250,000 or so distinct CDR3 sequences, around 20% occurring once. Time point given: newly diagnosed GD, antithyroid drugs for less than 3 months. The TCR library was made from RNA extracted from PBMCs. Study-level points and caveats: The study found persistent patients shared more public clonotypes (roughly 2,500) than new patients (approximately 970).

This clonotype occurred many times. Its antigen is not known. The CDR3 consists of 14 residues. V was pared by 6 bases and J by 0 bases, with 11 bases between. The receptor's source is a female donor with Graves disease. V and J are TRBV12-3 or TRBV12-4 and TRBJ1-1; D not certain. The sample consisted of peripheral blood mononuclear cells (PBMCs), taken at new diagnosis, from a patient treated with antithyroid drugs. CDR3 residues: CASSLSGVNTEAFF. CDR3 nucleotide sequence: TGTGCCAGCAGCCTATCTGGGGTGAACACTGAAGCTTTCTTT.